This TCR beta chain was captured by sequencing in a study of cytomegalovirus exposure and HLA in healthy donors. Study outcomes and limitations: Sequence variants that were highly shared formed a cluster that was likely a sequencing artifact.

Germline V gene sequence: CDR1 KGHSH, CDR2 LQKENI. The CDR3 runs to 12 residues. V lost 3 bases to trimming and J lost 0 bases, with 3 bases between them. Comment on this clone: The antigen remains undetermined. Other nucleotide sequences in the sample specify the same CDR3.

PCR was performed using 60 Vbeta and 13 Jbeta primers. The protocol was immunoSEQ multiplex PCR, while the TCRdb copy is restricted to in-frame clones and leaves out a portion. This table holds around 130,000 clones, 61% found once. This chain links TRBV18 with TRBJ2-7; D remains unclear. This TCR was sampled from a male donor in good health and CMV-seronegative. The sample was PBMCs. CDR3 sequence: CASSPSSYEQYF. CDR3 bases: TGTGCCAGCTCACCCAGCTCCTACGAGCAGTACTTC.